This T cell receptor (beta chain) was profiled in a study of blood T cells in healthy people across ages. The CDR3 runs to 13 residues. Germline CDR1 reads SEHNR; CDR2 reads FQNEAQ (reference sequence). V lost 5 bases to trimming and J lost 2 bases, with 10 bases between them. General study findings and limits: Compared with aged donors, long-lived donors showed fewer expanded clones, suggesting selection.

Together with a sample-barcoded 5' primer, a J-beta primer mix was included in a second PCR lasting roughly 6 to 12 cycles. TCRdb analysed the 5' RACE reads with MiXCR anew, one entry per CDR3 protein. Among approximately 1,000,000 distinct CDR3 sequences listed, 40% to 50% were seen once. A remark on this clonotype: The antigen remains unidentified.

The chain combines TRBV7-9 with TRBJ2-7, with D possibly matching TRBD1 (6 bases). This clonotype originated in a woman between 55 and 75 years old in good health. Sequencing input: blood. CDR3 nucleotides: TGTGCCAGCAGCGCGGACAGTCCCTACGAGCAGTACTTC. Its protein product is CASSADSPYEQYF.